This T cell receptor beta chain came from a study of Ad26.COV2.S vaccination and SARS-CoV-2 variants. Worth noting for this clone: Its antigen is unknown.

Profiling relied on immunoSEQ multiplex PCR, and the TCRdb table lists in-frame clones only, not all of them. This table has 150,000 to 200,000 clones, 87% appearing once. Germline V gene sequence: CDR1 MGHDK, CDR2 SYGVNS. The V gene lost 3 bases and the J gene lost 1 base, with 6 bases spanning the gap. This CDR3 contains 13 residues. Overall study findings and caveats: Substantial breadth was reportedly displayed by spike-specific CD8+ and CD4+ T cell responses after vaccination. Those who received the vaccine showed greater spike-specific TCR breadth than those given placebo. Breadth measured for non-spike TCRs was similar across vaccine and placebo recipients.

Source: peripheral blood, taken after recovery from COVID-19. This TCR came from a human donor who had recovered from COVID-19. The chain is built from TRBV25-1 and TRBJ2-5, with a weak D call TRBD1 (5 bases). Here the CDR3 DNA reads TGTGCCAGCAGTGATGACAGCCAAGAGACCCAGTACTTC. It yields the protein CASSDDSQETQYF.